Listed below are T cell receptor beta chains from one sample, sequenced in a study of shared clonotypes between healthy human individuals. TCRdb's table, derived via immunoSEQ multiplex PCR, lists solely in-frame clones and lacks some. The sample records roughly 1,800,000 clones, roughly 95% being singletons. The source material was naive CD8+ T cells sorted from blood. These receptors came from a man aged 18 to 30 in good health. Each CDR3 is given with its conserved first and last residue. A D gene is named only where the DNA matches it firmly. Some rows mark clone size as missing; the rest say once, few, many or name a class of expanded clone.

j_call,clone_size,d_call,v_call,cdr3_nt,cdr3_aa
TRBJ2-1,NA,TRBD2,TRBV7-9,TGTGCCAGCAGCCGGGAGGGACTAGCGGACTACAATGAGCAGTTCTTC,CASSREGLADYNEQFF
TRBJ2-4,NA,TRBD1,TRBV9,TGTGCCAGCAGCGTTAAGGGGGCGCTTGACATTCAGTACTTC,CASSVKGALDIQYF
TRBJ2-3,NA,NA,TRBV5-1,TGCGCCAGCAGCTTGTTTATAGGGAGTGGTTCAGATACGCAGTATTTT,CASSLFIGSGSDTQYF
TRBJ2-2,NA,NA,TRBV2,TGTGCCAGCAGCCTCTTCCAGGGGTCCGGGGAGCTGTTTTTT,CASSLFQGSGELFF
TRBJ2-1,NA,NA,TRBV10-3,TGTGCCACCGACGGGCCTGGCGGGAATGAGCAGTTCTTC,CATDGPGGNEQFF
TRBJ2-2,NA,NA,TRBV30,TGTGCCTGGAGTGAAGGACAGAACACCGGGGAGCTGTTTTTT,CAWSEGQNTGELFF
TRBJ1-1,NA,NA,TRBV15,TGTGCCACCAGCGTACAGGGTCAGGCTTTCTTT,CATSVQGQAFF
TRBJ2-3,NA,TRBD2,TRBV5-5,TGTGCCAGCAGCGGGGGACTAGCGGGAGGGCCGGGAGATACGCAGTATTTT,CASSGGLAGGPGDTQYF
TRBJ1-1,NA,NA,TRBV5-1,TGCGCCAGCAGCTTGGGGAATATGAACACTGAAGCTTTCTTT,CASSLGNMNTEAFF
TRBJ1-1,NA,NA,TRBV6-5,TGTGCCAGCAGGACAATGAACACTGAAGCTTTCTTT,CASRTMNTEAFF
TRBJ2-1,NA,NA,TRBV10-3,TGTGCCATCAGTGAGTCGGAGGACAGCAATGAGCAGTTCTTC,CAISESEDSNEQFF
TRBJ2-3,NA,NA,TRBV7-7,TGTGCTAGCAGCTTAGATCCGGGAGATACGCAGTATTTT,CASSLDPGDTQYF
TRBJ2-1,once,NA,TRBV10-2,TGCGCCAGCAGTGAGTCGATAGTTGAGCAGTTCTTC,CASSESIVEQFF
TRBJ2-7,NA,NA,TRBV6-1,TGTGCCAGCAGTGAAGTTAGAGGGTCCGGCTACGAGCAGTACTTC,CASSEVRGSGYEQYF
TRBJ2-7,NA,TRBD1,TRBV6-6,TGTGCCAGCAGTTACAGCCAGGGGGCTTCCAACGAGCAGTACTTC,CASSYSQGASNEQYF
TRBJ1-2,NA,NA,TRBV13,TGTGCCAGCAGCTTAGGCCCCCGGGACAACTATGGCTACACCTTC,CASSLGPRDNYGYTF
TRBJ1-5,once,TRBD1,TRBV28,TGTGCCAGCAGTTTGGGACAGGGGTACCGTCAGCCCCAGCATTTT,CASSLGQGYRQPQHF
TRBJ2-7,NA,NA,TRBV11-2,TGTGCCAGCGTATGGGGCGGGAACTACGAGCAGTACTTC,CASVWGGNYEQYF
TRBJ2-1,once,NA,TRBV21-1,TGTGCCAGCAGCAAAGTCGGGCTCTACTTTACCTACAATGAGCAGTTCTTC,CASSKVGLYFTYNEQFF
TRBJ1-3,NA,NA,TRBV11-2,TGTGCCAGCAGCTTACGCTTAGGGGCCTCTCGGGACACCATATATTTT,CASSLRLGASRDTIYF
TRBJ2-1,NA,TRBD2,TRBV19,TGTGCCAGTAATGGTGGACTAGCAGGCGAGCAGTTCTTC,CASNGGLAGEQFF
TRBJ1-4,NA,NA,TRBV18,TGTGCCAGCTCACCATCGTCCGGACAACGAAATGAAAAACTGTTTTTT,CASSPSSGQRNEKLFF
TRBJ2-1,NA,NA,TRBV5-1,TGCGCCAGCAGCTTGTCGGGGTACTACAATGAGCAGTTCTTC,CASSLSGYYNEQFF
TRBJ2-7,NA,NA,TRBV7-9,TGTGCCAGCAGCTCCACAGTTTCCCCTTACGAGCAGTACTTC,CASSSTVSPYEQYF
TRBJ2-7,once,NA,TRBV7-8,TGTGCCAGCAGCGTAAACAGGGTATCGGCTTTCGGGTCCTACGAGCAGTACTTC,CASSVNRVSAFGSYEQYF
TRBJ2-7,NA,TRBD2,TRBV4-3,TGCGCCAGCAGCCATACTAGCGGGAGTTCCTACGAGCAGTACTTC,CASSHTSGSSYEQYF
TRBJ2-1,NA,TRBD1,TRBV6-5,TGTGCCAGCAGTTTAAACAGGGGAACCTACAATGAGCAGTTCTTC,CASSLNRGTYNEQFF
TRBJ1-2,NA,NA,TRBV5-5,TGTGCCAGCCGAGGGGGGCTCAGGGTCCAACCTAACTATGGCTACACCTTC,CASRGGLRVQPNYGYTF
TRBJ2-2,NA,TRBD1,TRBV9,TGTGCCAGCAGCTCCCTGACAGGGACCGGGGAGCCGTTTTTT,CASSSLTGTGEPFF